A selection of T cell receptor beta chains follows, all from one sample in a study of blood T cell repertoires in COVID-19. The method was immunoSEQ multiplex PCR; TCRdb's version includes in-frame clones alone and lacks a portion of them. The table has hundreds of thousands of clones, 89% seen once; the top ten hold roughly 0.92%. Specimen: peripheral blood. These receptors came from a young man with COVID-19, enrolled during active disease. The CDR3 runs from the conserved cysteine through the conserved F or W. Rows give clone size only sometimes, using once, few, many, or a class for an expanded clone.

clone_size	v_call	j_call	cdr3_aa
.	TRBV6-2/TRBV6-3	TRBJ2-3	CASSYSPSGTDTQYF
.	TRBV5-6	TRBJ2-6	CASSLRTGPFSGANVLTF
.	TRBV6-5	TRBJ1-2	CASSPLWSANYGYTF
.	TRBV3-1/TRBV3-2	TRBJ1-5	CASSQGGEQPQHF
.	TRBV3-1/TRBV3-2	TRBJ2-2	CASSQDDGGARELFF
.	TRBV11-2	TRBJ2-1	CASSLPGGHNEQFF
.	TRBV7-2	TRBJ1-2	CASSSQGGNYGYTF
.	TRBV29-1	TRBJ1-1	CSVVTTSANTEAFF
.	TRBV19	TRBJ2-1	CASSIGGWSDYNEQFF
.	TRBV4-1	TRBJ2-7	CASSPPSSYEQYF
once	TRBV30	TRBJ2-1	CAWSSAGPNNEQFF
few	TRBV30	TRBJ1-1	CAWRRGGEDTEAFF
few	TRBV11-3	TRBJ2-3	CASSLSGDTDTQYF
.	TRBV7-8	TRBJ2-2	CASSSKSLAGAGELFF
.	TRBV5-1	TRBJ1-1	CASSLNSATEAFF
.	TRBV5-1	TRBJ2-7	CASRRVEAGKDEQYF
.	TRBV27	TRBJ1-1	CASSPWGGGTEAFF
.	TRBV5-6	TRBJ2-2	CASSLGVTGELFF
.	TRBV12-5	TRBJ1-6	CASGLRLSSYNSPLHF
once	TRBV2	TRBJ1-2	CASSQRGQAAHYTF
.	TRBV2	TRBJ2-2	CASRNGLGSGAGELFF
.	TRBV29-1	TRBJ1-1	CSVDLTSGGIEAFF
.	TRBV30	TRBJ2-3	CASSPPATSTDTQYF
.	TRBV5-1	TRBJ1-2	CASSSLQGDGYTF
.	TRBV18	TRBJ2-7	CASSPRTGYEQYF
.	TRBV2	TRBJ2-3	CASRDSPTDTQYF
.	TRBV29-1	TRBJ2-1	CSVVSGGADNEQFF
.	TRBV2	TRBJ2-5	CASTSQGQTQETQYF
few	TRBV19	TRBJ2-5	CATQTSGGAGETQYF
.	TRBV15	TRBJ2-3	CATSSPDTQYF
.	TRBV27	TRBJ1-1	CASSLFIPGFGGRTTEAFF
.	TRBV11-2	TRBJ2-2	CASSLETSGRPGAGELFF
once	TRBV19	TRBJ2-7	CASSTRAGDYYEQYF
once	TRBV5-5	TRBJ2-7	CASSLSLLAGVEQYF
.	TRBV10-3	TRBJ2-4	CAISSGDTKNIQYF
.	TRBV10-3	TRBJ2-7	CAIASGSYEQYF
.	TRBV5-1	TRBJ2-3	CASSFERGSTDTQYF
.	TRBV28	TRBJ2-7	CASRKTGGQAYEQYF
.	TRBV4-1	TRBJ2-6	CASSQDSNMAGANVLTF
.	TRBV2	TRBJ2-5	CASTGRLASASQYF
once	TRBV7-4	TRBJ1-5	CASNPVRDRSNQPQHF
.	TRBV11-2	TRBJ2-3	CASNSHSIGGIDTQYF
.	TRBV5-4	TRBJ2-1	CASSPELAGGRNEQFF
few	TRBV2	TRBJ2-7	CASQRLAGGPDSYEQYF
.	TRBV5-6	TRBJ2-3	CASSQQNPTQYF